This T cell receptor beta chain was sequenced for a study of blood T cell repertoires in COVID-19. Study overall: From T cells, B-cell-depleted T cells, or PBMCs came the material, which was cDNA or gDNA.

TCRdb keeps only in-frame clones here, not all; method: immunoSEQ multiplex PCR. The sample records about 230,000 clones, more than 75% being singletons. This clone was detected a few times. There are 12 residues in the CDR3. The germline gives CDR1 MNHEY, CDR2 SVGAGI. J gave up 4 bases and V 7 bases, and 2 bases lay outside the gene matches. The rearrangement uses TRBV6-5 and TRBJ2-7; 9 positions agree with TRBD1. The sample taken for sequencing was peripheral blood. This clonotype was sampled from a man between 45 and 60 years old with COVID-19, enrolled during active disease. The DNA for the CDR3 is TGTGCCAGCAACGACAGGGGGTACGAGCAGTACTTC. Residues: CASNDRGYEQYF.